Shown below are 13 T cell receptor beta chains from a single sample sequenced in a study of T cell responses to AZD1222 COVID-19 vaccine. Method: immunoSEQ multiplex PCR; TCRdb's copy keeps in-frame clones and lacks some. The sample holds approximately 140,000 clones, roughly nine tenths seen once. The specimen was peripheral blood, collected 28 days after the second AZD1222 dose. These receptors all stem from an adult who received the AZD1222 COVID-19 vaccine.

This chain links TRBV4-3 with TRBJ2-1; 10 bases match TRBD2. The CDR3 consists of 17 residues. The J segment lost 0 bases and the V segment lost 3 bases, leaving 5 bases of the junction unmatched. Germline CDR1 LGHNA, CDR2 YSLEER. This CDR3 is CASSQSVAGGSYNEQFF. CDR3 nucleotide sequence: TGCGCCAGCAGCCAGTCTGTAGCGGGAGGCTCCTACAATGAGCAGTTCTTC.

The rearrangement links TRBV5-1 to TRBJ1-1; TRBD1 matches at 8 bases. This CDR3 contains 15 residues. Germline loops: CDR1 SGHRS, CDR2 YFSETQ. J lost 5 bases, V lost 6 bases, and 12 bases had no gene match. As DNA, the CDR3 is TGCGCCAGCACTGAATCGCGGACAGGGCTGACTGAAGCTTTCTTT. Amino acids: CASTESRTGLTEAFF.

This clone was observed once. The chain employs TRBV29-1 and TRBJ1-1, with TRBD1 identical over 7 bases. Trimming at V came to 6 bases and at J to 0 bases, leaving 4 bases not matched to a gene. The CDR3 extends over 13 amino acids. Germline V CDR1 and CDR2: SQVTM, ANQGSEA. The CDR3 reads CSVTGALNTEAFF. In nucleotides, the CDR3 is TGCAGCGTAACAGGGGCCTTGAACACTGAAGCTTTCTTT.

The CDR3 spells CASSYGDSSYEQYF. CDR3 DNA: TGTGCCAGCAGTTACGGGGACAGCTCCTACGAGCAGTACTTC. J is TRBJ2-7 and V is TRBV6-2 or TRBV6-3, with TRBD1 identical over 7 bases. From germline, CDR1 is MNHEY and CDR2 SVGEGT. J gave up 0 bases and V 2 bases, and 1 base lay outside the gene matches. The CDR3 extends over 14 amino acids.

This chain links TRBV19 with TRBJ1-3, with D maybe TRBD1 (5 bases). The CDR3 runs to 15 residues. V lost 2 bases and J lost 2, with 10 bases in between. Looked up from germline, CDR1 is LNHDA and CDR2 is SQIVND (reference sequence). CDR3 DNA: TGTGCCAGTAGTATACTTGGGGGTACTGGAAACACCATATATTTT. As protein: CASSILGGTGNTIYF.

J is TRBJ2-1 and V is TRBV5-1; 8 positions agree with TRBD2. In germline, CDR1 is SGHRS, CDR2 YFSETQ. V shed 1 base and J 6 bases; nucleotides not matched to a gene: 6. The CDR3 runs 15 residues. Written as DNA, the CDR3 is TGCGCCAGCAGCTTGTTAGCGGGGTCGATCAATGAGCAGTTCTTC. Protein: CASSLLAGSINEQFF.

This clone showed up just once. The chain couples TRBV29-1 to TRBJ2-2; 12 bases map to TRBD2. Germline V CDR1 and CDR2: SQVTM, ANQGSEA. This CDR3 has 16 amino acids. V was pared by 6 bases and J by 4 bases, with 9 bases of the junction left unmatched. In DNA form, the CDR3 reads TGCAGCGTCCGCCCGACTAGCGGGAGTGTCACCGGGGAGCTGTTTTTT. It is translated as CSVRPTSGSVTGELFF.

The chain links TRBV30 to TRBJ2-3, with TRBD2 matching 10 bases. This CDR3 has 14 residues. The germline CDR1 and CDR2 sequences are GTSNPN and SVGIG (reference sequence). Trimming at V came to 0 bases and at J to 8 bases, leaving 5 bases not matched to a gene. CDR3 loop: CAWSVELAGSTQYF. DNA of the CDR3: TGTGCCTGGAGTGTAGAACTAGCGGGGTCTACGCAGTATTTT.

The chain has TRBV19 and TRBJ2-3; weak D call: TRBD2 (6 bases). Between the trimmed V and J ends, which lost 5 bases and 5 bases, there was a span of 11 bases. Germline V CDR1 and CDR2: LNHDA, SQIVND (reference sequence). This CDR3 comprises 13 residues. CDR3 residues: CASSFGGVDTQYF. The CDR3 DNA is TGTGCCAGTAGTTTCGGGGGTGTAGATACGCAGTATTTT.

V is TRBV2 and J is TRBJ2-7, with 9 nucleotides matching TRBD2. Germline loops: CDR1 SNHLY, CDR2 FYNNEI. V trimming: 3 bases; J trimming: 6 bases; junction bases outside the gene matches: 9. There are 15 residues in the CDR3. In nucleotides, the CDR3 is TGTGCCAGCAGTGAGCTAGCGGGGTCTGAGCTCGAGCAGTACTTC. This sequence encodes CASSELAGSELEQYF.

This chain joins TRBV19 and TRBJ1-1; D remains ambiguous. The CDR3 loop spans 13 amino acids. Looked up from germline, CDR1 is LNHDA and CDR2 is SQIVND (reference sequence). V dropped 3 bases and J dropped 1 base, with 6 bases sitting between them. The CDR3 here is CASSILPNTEAFF. The CDR3, as DNA: TGTGCCAGTAGTATTTTACCGAACACTGAAGCTTTCTTT. The full variable domain, completed using reference TRBV19 and TRBJ1-1, is DGGITQSPKYLFRKEGQNVTLSCEQNLNHDAMYWYRQDPGQGLRLIYYSQIVNDFQKGDIAEGYSVSREKKESFPLTVTSAQKNPTAFYLCASSILPNTEAFFGQGTRLTVV.

The chain employs TRBV30 and TRBJ2-2, with 9 bases identical to TRBD1. V was clipped by 2 bases and J by 5 bases; unmatched bases: 6. CDR1 is GTSNPN and CDR2 is SVGIG in the germline V gene (reference sequence). The CDR3 sequence is 15 residues long. The CDR3 loop reads CAWSLPGQGTGELFF. The DNA for the CDR3 is TGTGCCTGGAGTCTTCCGGGACAGGGAACCGGGGAGCTGTTTTTT.

This chain links TRBV5-1 with TRBJ1-1; D gene uncertain. V was clipped by 1 base and J by 6 bases, with 10 bases between them. The CDR3 is made up of 13 amino acids. Looked up from germline, CDR1 is SGHRS and CDR2 is YFSETQ. The CDR3 loop is CASSLQSGPEAFF. The CDR3 DNA follows: TGCGCCAGCAGCTTGCAGTCAGGACCTGAAGCTTTCTTT.